The present entry profiles one T cell receptor beta chain with its context. Its antigen is currently unknown. Germline assignment: CDR1 SGHVS and CDR2 FNYEAQ. J was trimmed by 9 bases and V by 5 bases; bases with no gene match: 5. The CDR3 runs to 14 residues. Time point specified: late sampling 161 to 241 days after vaccination in a few convalescent patients. Treatment meaning: roughly nine-day PBMC culture with coronavirus spike peptide pools or control peptides (ViraFEST assay). An Oncomine TCR Beta short-read assay was used to sequence the DNA from cultured CD4+ T cells. TCRdb redid the calling of the PCR reads with MiXCR, one entry per CDR3 protein. This sample carries 20,000 to 25,000 distinct CDR3 sequences, less than 35% of them seen once, and the ten largest clones take more than 9.5%. The sample belongs to a study of vaccination and CD4 T cells after COVID-19. Study-level background: Of the convalescent patients, who were SARS-CoV-2 positive by nasal swab PCR, under 10 had mild and one severe disease. Controls used CEFX viral epitopes (positive), HIV-1 Nef peptides (negative), or no peptide.

Study results and limitations: Convalescent patients' median share of reactive clones seen only post-vaccination was more than 65%.

Sequenced material: CD4+ T cells from blood, cultured in vitro, taken about 7 months after SARS-CoV-2 vaccination. This chain connects TRBV7-6 to TRBJ1-6, with 9 bases identical to TRBD1. This TCR was recovered from a human donor who had recovered from COVID-19. The CDR3 DNA is TGTGCCAGCAGCGGGGGACAGGGATTTTCACCCCTCCACTTT. It yields the protein CASSGGQGFSPLHF.